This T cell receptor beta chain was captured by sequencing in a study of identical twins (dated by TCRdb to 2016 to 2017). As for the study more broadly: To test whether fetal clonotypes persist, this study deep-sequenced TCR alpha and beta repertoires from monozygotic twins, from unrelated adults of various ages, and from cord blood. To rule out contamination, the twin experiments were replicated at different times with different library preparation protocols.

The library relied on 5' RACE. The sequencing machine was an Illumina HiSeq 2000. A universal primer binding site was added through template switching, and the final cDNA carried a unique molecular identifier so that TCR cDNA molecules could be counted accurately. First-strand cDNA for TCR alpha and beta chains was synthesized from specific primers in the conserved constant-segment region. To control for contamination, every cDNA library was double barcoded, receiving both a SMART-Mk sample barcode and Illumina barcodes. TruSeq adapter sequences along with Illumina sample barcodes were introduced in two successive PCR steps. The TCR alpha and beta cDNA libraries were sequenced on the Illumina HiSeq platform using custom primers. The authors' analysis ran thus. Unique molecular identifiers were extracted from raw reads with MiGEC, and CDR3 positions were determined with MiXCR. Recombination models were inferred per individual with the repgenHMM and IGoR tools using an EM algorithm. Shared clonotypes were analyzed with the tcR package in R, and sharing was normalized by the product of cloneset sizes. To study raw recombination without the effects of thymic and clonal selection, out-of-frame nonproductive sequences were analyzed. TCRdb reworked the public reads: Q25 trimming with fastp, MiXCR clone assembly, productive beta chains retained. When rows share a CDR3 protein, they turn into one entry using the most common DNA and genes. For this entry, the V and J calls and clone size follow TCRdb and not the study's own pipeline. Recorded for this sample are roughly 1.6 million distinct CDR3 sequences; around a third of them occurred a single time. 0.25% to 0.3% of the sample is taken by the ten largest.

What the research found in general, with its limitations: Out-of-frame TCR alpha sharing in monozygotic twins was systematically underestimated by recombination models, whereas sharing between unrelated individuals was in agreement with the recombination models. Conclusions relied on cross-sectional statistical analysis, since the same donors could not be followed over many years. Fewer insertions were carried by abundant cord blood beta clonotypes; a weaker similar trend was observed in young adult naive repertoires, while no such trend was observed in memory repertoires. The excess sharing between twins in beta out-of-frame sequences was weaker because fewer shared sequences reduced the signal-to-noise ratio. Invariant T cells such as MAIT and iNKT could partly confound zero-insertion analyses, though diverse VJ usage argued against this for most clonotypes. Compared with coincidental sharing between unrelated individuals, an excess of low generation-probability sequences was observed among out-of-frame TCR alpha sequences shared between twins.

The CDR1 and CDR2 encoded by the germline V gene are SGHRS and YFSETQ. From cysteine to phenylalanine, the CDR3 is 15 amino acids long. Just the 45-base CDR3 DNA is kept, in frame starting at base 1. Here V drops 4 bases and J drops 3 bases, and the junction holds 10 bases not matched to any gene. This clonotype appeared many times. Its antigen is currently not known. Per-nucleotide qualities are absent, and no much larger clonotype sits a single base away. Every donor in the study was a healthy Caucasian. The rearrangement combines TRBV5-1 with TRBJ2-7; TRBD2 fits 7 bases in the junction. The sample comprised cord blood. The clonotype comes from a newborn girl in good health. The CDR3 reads CASSPGDYLLYEQYF. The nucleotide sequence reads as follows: TGCGCCAGCAGCCCCGGGGACTACCTTCTCTACGAGCAGTACTTC.